This T cell receptor beta chain was profiled in a study of blood T cells in healthy people across ages (dated by TCRdb to about 2015). Context from the whole study: In model experiments, template switching captured roughly one uniquely barcoded TCR beta cDNA molecule for every two T cells. The study measured age-related changes in TCR beta repertoire diversity using deep sequencing normalized with unique cDNA molecular identifiers. The donors were split into four age groups: young (average 16 years), middle-aged (about 40), aged (around 67) and long-lived (82). Two additional independent replicas of 1 million unique cDNA reads from the same blood draw were analyzed for two donors (one aged 18 to 30 and one aged 80 or older). Broader findings and caveats from the paper: As age increased, observed TCR beta diversity per million T cells dropped in a roughly linear way, and a significant reduction was already evident by age around 41. A strong correlation was found between observed TCR beta diversity and the percentage of naive T cells measured by flow cytometry. Estimates of total diversity from one million sequenced T cells were regarded as lower bounds and underestimates. Donor CMV infection status was unknown, potentially confounding age-related changes in expanded clonotypes. Bulk unsorted PBMC profiling prevented conclusive comparison of naive and antigen-experienced compartments. The long-lived group showed more naive CD4+ T cells, fewer expanded clones and increased TCR diversity than the aged group, suggesting age selection.

Library construction relied on 5' RACE. Reads for this sample came from an Illumina HiSeq 2500. A second roughly 6 to 11 cycle PCR used a sample-barcoded 5' primer and a J-beta primer mix. A unique molecular identifier was introduced onto each TCR beta cDNA molecule by a template-switch 5' adaptor carrying 12 random nucleotides. Each sample yielded at least 2.5 million CDR3-containing paired-end reads. All of the RNA was converted into first-strand cDNA using the Mint cDNA synthesis kit, with a TRBC-specific oligonucleotide serving as the primer. Following uracil-DNA glycosylase treatment, a first 18-cycle PCR with universal primers M1SS and BC2_uni_R was performed on all cDNA. For the original study's pipeline: For normalization, 1 million high-quality reads, each with a distinct molecular identifier, were randomly selected from each sample. Instead of being binned into consensus sequences, reads that shared molecular identifiers were thrown out. MiTCR, set to a Q25 quality threshold and the strictest error-elimination algorithm, was used for CDR3 identification, clonotype clustering and error correction. A nonparametric unseen species model using Euler transformation provided a lower-bound estimate of total TCR beta diversity. In-frame beta chains were kept once TCRdb had trimmed the public reads at Q25 with fastp and called clones with MiXCR. Under each unique CDR3 protein, matching rows form one entry showing the most common genes and DNA. The V and J calls reflect TCRdb's pipeline rather than the authors' work. This sample lists fewer than 800,000 distinct CDR3 sequences; roughly 25% were detected once. The top ten constitute just under 9.5% of the sample.

Donors were 40 or so systemically healthy Caucasian individuals from Russia aged roughly 6 to 95 years. Around 10 milliliters of peripheral blood were drawn from each donor into EDTA-treated Vacutainer tubes. Ficoll-Paque density-gradient centrifugation was used to isolate PBMCs, with at least 7 million per sample. Total RNA, at least 5 micrograms per sample, was extracted from PBMCs with Trizol reagent. For every donor, an aliquot of PBMCs went through flow cytometry to measure the percentages of naive CD45RAhigh/CD27high T cells. As for this clonotype: The antigen this receptor binds is unknown. There are no base qualities to consult, and no much larger clone falls within one base.

This sample also belongs to another study, concerning T cells of mothers and their children. From that second study: Nine systemically healthy Caucasian individuals, comprising three mothers and their six children, were included as donors. cDNA synthesis used all of the extracted RNA, with approximately 1.4 ug of RNA in each 15 ul reaction. In the second PCR, the M1S primer introduced both the sample barcodes and 2-4 random nucleotides. More than 8 million TCR beta CDR3 reads were obtained from each mother, and millions of reads were obtained from each child. TCR recombination output is similarly shaped by thymic selection in related and unrelated pairs, with a minor effect exerted by inherited differences. Normalized repertoire overlap was always slightly but never significantly higher in related than unrelated mother-child pairs. No persistent microchimeric T cell clones were found, with a detection sensitivity of roughly 100 clones per million clonotypes. In the study, deep NGS was used to compare the TCR beta repertoires of mothers and children, and features distinguishing related mother-child pairs from unrelated individuals were sought. The mean age was about 40 +/- 4 years for the mothers and approximately 11 +/- 4 years for the children. After adapters were ligated using NEBNext reagents, the libraries underwent 100+100 nt paired-end sequencing on an Illumina HiSeq 2000. To avoid cross-contamination, the mother libraries and the child libraries were prepared a month apart and sequenced in separate runs. Between about 500,000 and 2,300,000 distinct TCR beta clonotypes were identified per donor. Naive TCR beta clonotypes were estimated from low-frequency clonotypes matched to each donor's FACS-determined naive share, without sorting.

The material sequenced was blood. The clonotype comes from a boy aged 10-17 years in good health.

The DNA sequence is as follows: TGTGCCAGCAGACGAGGACAGAGCTCCGAGCAGTACTTC. The translation is CASRRGQSSEQYF. The receptor chain draws on TRBV6-2 or TRBV6-3 and TRBJ2-7, with TRBD1 tentatively as D gene (6 bases match). CDR1 MNHEY and CDR2 SVGEGT were looked up in the germline V gene. The CDR3 has 13 amino acids, counting the end cysteine and phenylalanine. The read is trimmed to its CDR3 DNA, 39 bases read in frame from base 1. A distance of 15 bases separates the germline ends of V and J, which lose 6 bases and 6 bases respectively.